This T cell receptor (beta chain) was recorded in a study of blood T cell repertoires in COVID-19. For the study at large: Material from acute and convalescent COVID-19 was sourced from the United States, Italy and Spain. Sources were T cells, B-cell-depleted T cells, or PBMCs; the material itself was cDNA or gDNA.

Authors' data handling: Amplification from reference gene primers served as the basis for estimated nucleated cell counts. Profiling relied on immunoSEQ multiplex PCR, and the TCRdb table lists in-frame clones only, not all of them. The V and J calls and the clone size are those of that table, but D and trimming were determined from the DNA. There are roughly 80,000 clones in the sample; more than 75% occur only once, and 13% to 15% lies in the top ten. Deletions cut 2 bases from V and 1 base from J, with 11 bases between. Per germline, CDR1 MNHEY and CDR2 SVGAGI. The CDR3 covers 15 residues. The sample consisted of peripheral blood. This clonotype was sampled from a woman between 65 and 79 years old with acute or convalescent COVID-19. The chain couples TRBV6-5 to TRBJ2-5, with D perhaps TRBD1 (6 bases). Here the CDR3 reads CASSYGGHIQETQYF. CDR3 nucleotide sequence: TGTGCCAGCAGTTACGGGGGACATATCCAAGAGACCCAGTACTTC.